This T cell receptor (beta chain) was sequenced for a study of type 1 regulatory T cells (dated by TCRdb to the early 2020s). Regarding the research as a whole: An in vitro protocol by which a Tr1-enriched, alloantigen-specific CD4 T cell product named T-allo10 was generated was characterized in the study. Patients with hematological malignancies who were receiving allogeneic hematopoietic stem cell transplantation were the group in which T-allo10 was being clinically evaluated. Summary of the overall study and its limitations: Tr1 cells showed a more restricted TCR repertoire than non-Tr1 cells, which the study interpreted as alloantigen-induced clonal expansion.

On this clonotype itself: The clone's antigen remains unknown. No much larger clone is present one base from it, and per-base qualities are unavailable.

For CDR1 and CDR2, the germline V gene lists SGHRS and YFSETQ. V is trimmed back by 4 bases and J by 6 bases, and the junction contains 19 bases that no gene match accounts for. The CDR3 runs 18 residues from the cysteine to the phenylalanine. Only the CDR3 region is kept as DNA, spanning 54 bases read in frame from base 1. Sequencing instrument: Illumina MiSeq. TCRdb reran the public reads through fastp at Q25 and MiXCR, keeping productive beta chains. CDR3 protein duplicates are merged, each entry listing the most common genes and DNA. The sample includes roughly 71,000 distinct CDR3 sequences, with about 20% observed a single time. The biggest ten clones account for less than 10% of the sample.

Specimen: cultured type 1 regulatory T (Tr1) cells, either the whole culture or a sorted fraction (not recorded which). Per the publication, the cell subset or site label means: type 1 regulatory T cells sorted from the T-allo10 product. The sequence was obtained from a human donor in good health. This chain joins TRBV5-1 to TRBJ2-3, with 8 junctional bases fitting TRBD2. The nucleotides read TGCGCCAGCAGCCCCCGCGCGGTTGTTGCGGGAGGAGGGGATACGCAGTATTTT. It specifies CASSPRAVVAGGGDTQYF. Reference TRBV5-1 and TRBJ2-3 proteins supply the regions before and after the CDR3; the full variable domain is: KAGVTQTPRYLIKTRGQQVTLSCSPISGHRSVSWYQQTPGQGLQFLFEYFSETQRNKGNFPGRFSGRQFSNSRSEMNVSTLELGDSALYLCASSPRAVVAGGGDTQYFGPGTRLTVL.